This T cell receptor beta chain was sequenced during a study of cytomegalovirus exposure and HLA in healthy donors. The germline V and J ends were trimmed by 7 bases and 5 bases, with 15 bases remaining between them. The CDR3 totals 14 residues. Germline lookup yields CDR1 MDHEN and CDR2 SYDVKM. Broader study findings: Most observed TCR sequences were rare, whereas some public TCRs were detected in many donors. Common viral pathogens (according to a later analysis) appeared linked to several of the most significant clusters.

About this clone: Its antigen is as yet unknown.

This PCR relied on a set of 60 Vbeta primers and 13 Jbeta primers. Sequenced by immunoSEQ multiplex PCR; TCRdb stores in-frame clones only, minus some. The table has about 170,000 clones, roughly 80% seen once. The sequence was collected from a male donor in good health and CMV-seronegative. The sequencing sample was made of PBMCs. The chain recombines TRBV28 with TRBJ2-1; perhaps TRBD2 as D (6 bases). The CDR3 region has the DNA TGTGCCAGCAAAGGCGGGACCGTAAACAATGAGCAGTTCTTC. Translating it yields CASKGGTVNNEQFF.